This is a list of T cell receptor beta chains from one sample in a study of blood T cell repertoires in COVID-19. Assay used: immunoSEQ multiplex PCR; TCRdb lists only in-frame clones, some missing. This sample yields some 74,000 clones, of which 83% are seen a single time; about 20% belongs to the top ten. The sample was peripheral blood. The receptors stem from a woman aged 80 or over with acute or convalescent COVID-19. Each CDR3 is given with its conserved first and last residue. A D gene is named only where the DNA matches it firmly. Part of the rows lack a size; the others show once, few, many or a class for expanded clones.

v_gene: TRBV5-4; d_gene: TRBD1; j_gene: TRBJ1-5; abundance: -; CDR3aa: CASSLEGGGSNQPQHF; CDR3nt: TGTGCCAGCAGCTTGGAAGGGGGCGGAAGCAATCAGCCCCAGCATTTT
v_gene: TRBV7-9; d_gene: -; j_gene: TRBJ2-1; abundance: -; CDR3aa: CASSFAGGLNANEQFF; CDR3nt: TGTGCCAGCAGCTTCGCCGGGGGGCTTAACGCCAATGAGCAGTTCTTC
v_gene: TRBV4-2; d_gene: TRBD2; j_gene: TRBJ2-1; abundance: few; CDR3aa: CASSQDGLAGDNEQFF; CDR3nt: TGTGCCAGCAGCCAAGACGGACTAGCGGGGGACAATGAGCAGTTCTTC
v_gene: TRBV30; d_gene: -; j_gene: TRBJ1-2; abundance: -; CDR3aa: CAWRWRGAGGYTF; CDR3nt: TGTGCCTGGCGCTGGCGGGGGGCCGGGGGCTACACCTTC
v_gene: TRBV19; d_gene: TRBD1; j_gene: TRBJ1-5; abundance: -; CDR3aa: CAVKQGSQPQHF; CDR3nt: TGTGCCGTGAAACAGGGGTCTCAGCCCCAGCATTTT
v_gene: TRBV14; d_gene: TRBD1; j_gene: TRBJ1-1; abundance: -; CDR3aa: CASSPHTGAMNTEAFF; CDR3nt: TGTGCCAGCAGCCCTCATACAGGGGCTATGAACACTGAAGCTTTCTTT
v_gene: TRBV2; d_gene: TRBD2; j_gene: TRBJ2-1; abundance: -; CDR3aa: CASSGVGGSSYNEQFF; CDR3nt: TGTGCCAGCAGTGGGGTGGGAGGGAGCTCCTACAATGAGCAGTTCTTC
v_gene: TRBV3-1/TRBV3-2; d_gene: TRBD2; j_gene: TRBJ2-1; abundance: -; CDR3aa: CASSLTSGGTDEQFF; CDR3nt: TGTGCCAGCAGCCTTACTAGCGGGGGGACCGATGAGCAGTTCTTC
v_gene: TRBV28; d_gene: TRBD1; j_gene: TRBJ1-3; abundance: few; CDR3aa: CASSLWTGSGNTIYF; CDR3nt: TGTGCCAGCAGTTTATGGACAGGGTCTGGAAACACCATATATTTT
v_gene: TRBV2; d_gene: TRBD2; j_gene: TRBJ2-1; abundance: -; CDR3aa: CASSDILAGVNEQFF; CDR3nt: TGTGCCAGCAGTGACATACTAGCGGGAGTTAATGAGCAGTTCTTC
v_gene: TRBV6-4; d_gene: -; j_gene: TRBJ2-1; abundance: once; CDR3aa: CASSPSRQGEQFF; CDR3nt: TGTGCCAGCAGCCCCAGTCGGCAGGGTGAACAGTTCTTC
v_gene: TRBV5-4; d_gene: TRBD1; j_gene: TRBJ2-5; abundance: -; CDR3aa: CASSVQGQETQYF; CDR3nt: TGTGCCAGCAGCGTACAGGGGCAAGAGACCCAGTACTTC
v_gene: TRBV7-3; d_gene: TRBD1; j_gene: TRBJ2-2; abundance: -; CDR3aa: CASSATGGPTGELFF; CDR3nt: TGTGCCAGCAGCGCGACAGGGGGGCCCACCGGGGAGCTGTTTTTT
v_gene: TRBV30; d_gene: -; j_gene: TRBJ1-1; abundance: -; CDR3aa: CAWSAAGQLKNTEAFF; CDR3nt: TGTGCCTGGAGTGCGGCCGGACAGCTTAAGAACACTGAAGCTTTCTTT
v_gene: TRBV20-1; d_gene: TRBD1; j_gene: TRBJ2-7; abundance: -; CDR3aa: CSASPRTGLSYEQYF; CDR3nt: TGCAGTGCTAGTCCCCGGACAGGGCTCTCCTACGAGCAGTACTTC
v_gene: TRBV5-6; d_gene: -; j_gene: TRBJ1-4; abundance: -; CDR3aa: CASSAPGIVDEKLFF; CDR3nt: TGTGCCAGCAGCGCCCCGGGGATCGTAGATGAAAAACTGTTTTTT
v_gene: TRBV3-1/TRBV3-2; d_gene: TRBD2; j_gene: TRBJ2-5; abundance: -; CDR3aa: CASGRAQETQYF; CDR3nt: TGTGCCAGCGGGAGGGCTCAAGAGACCCAGTACTTC
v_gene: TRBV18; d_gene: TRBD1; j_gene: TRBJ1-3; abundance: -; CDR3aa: CASSPGQGRSGNTIYF; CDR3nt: TGTGCCAGCTCACCGGGACAGGGAAGGTCTGGAAACACCATATATTTT
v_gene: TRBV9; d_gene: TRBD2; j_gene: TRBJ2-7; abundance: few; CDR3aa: CASSVGPSGSDEQYF; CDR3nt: TGTGCCAGCAGCGTGGGGCCTAGCGGGAGTGACGAGCAGTACTTC
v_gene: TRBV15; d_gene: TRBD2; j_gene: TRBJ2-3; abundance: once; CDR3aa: CATSRDLGGRADTQYF; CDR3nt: TGTGCCACCAGCAGAGATTTGGGCGGGAGAGCAGATACGCAGTATTTT
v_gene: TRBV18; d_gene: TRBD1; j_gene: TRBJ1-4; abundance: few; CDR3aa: CASSPPSRGRGEKLFF; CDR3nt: TGTGCCAGCTCACCACCTTCCAGGGGGCGGGGTGAAAAACTGTTTTTT
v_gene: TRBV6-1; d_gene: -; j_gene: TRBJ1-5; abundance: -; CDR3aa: CASSEGRGYSNQPQHF; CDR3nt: TGTGCCAGCAGTGAAGGACGGGGGTATAGCAATCAGCCCCAGCATTTT
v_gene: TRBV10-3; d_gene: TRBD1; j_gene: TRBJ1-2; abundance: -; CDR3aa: CAISESTGQGGGYTF; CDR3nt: TGTGCCATCAGTGAGTCTACTGGACAGGGAGGTGGCTACACCTTC
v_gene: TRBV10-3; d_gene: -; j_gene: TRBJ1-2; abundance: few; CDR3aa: CAISEPGGTSPYGYTF; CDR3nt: TGTGCCATCAGTGAACCCGGGGGGACCTCTCCCTATGGCTACACCTTC
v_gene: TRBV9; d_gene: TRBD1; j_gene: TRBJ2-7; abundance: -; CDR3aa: CASSVDGQGYEQYF; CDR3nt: TGTGCCAGCAGCGTAGATGGACAGGGTTACGAGCAGTACTTC
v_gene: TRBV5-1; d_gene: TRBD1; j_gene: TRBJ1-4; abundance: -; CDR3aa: CASSRGVDRGNEKLFF; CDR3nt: TGCGCCAGCAGCCGAGGGGTGGACAGGGGTAATGAAAAACTGTTTTTT
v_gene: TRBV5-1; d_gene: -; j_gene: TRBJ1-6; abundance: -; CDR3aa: CASSLVAAGSYNSPLHF; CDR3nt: TGCGCCAGCAGCTTGGTCGCAGCGGGCTCCTATAATTCACCCCTCCACTTT
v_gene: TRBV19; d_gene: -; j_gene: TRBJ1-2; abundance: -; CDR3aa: CASSMSVAVHYGYTF; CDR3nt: TGTGCCAGTAGTATGTCGGTCGCCGTTCACTATGGCTACACCTTC
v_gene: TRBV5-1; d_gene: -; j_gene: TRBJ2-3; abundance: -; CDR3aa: CASSLIQSTDTQYF; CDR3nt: TGCGCCAGCAGCTTGATCCAGAGCACAGATACGCAGTATTTT
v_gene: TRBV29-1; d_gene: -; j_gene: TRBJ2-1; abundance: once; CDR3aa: CSTYGGEQFF; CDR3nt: TGCAGTACTTACGGCGGTGAGCAGTTCTTC
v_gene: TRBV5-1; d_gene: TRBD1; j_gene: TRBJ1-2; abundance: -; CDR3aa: CASSREGADGYTF; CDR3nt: TGCGCCAGCAGCCGGGAGGGGGCGGATGGCTACACCTTC
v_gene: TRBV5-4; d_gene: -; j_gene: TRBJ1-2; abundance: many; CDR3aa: CASSSPTGARGKGYTF; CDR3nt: TGTGCCAGCAGCTCCCCGACTGGGGCCAGGGGAAAAGGCTACACCTTC
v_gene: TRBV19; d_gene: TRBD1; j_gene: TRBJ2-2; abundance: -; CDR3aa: CASSPTDRGLVGELFF; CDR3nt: TGTGCCAGTAGTCCAACGGACAGGGGGCTCGTCGGGGAGCTGTTTTTT
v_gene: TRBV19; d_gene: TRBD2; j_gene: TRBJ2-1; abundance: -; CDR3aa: CASTGGGLAQSYNEQFF; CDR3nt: TGTGCCAGTACTGGGGGCGGACTAGCTCAATCCTACAATGAGCAGTTCTTC
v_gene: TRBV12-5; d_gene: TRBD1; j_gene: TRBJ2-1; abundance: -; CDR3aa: CASGQTGGFYNEQFF; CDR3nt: TGTGCTAGTGGTCAGACAGGGGGGTTCTACAATGAGCAGTTCTTC
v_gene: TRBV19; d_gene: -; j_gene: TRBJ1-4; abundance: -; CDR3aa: CASSIRSGSSNEKLFF; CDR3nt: TGTGCCAGTAGTATACGATCAGGCTCTTCTAATGAAAAACTGTTTTTT
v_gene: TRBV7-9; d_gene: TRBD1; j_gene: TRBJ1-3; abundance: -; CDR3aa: CASSSSSTGGFSGNTIYF; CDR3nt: TGTGCCAGCAGCTCCTCCTCGACAGGGGGCTTCTCTGGAAACACCATATATTTT
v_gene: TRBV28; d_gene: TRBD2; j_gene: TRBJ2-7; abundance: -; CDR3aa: CASTVKTSVHEQYF; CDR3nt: TGTGCCAGCACCGTAAAGACTAGCGTTCACGAGCAGTACTTC
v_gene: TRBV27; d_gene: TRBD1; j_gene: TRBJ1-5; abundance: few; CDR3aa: CASSPRQGDQPQHF; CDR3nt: TGTGCCAGCAGTCCGCGACAGGGGGATCAGCCCCAGCATTTT
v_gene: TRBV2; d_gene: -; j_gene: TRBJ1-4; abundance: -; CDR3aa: CASSRSAEKLFF; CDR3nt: TGTGCCAGCAGTCGCAGTGCTGAAAAACTGTTTTTT
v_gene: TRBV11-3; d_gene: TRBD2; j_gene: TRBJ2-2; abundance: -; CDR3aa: CASSSRLAGVGTGELFF; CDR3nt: TGTGCCAGCAGCTCTCGACTAGCGGGAGTGGGCACCGGGGAGCTGTTTTTT
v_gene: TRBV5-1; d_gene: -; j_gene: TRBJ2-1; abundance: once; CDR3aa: CASSPPSSSSYNEQFF; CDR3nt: TGCGCCAGCAGCCCACCTTCTAGCAGCTCCTACAATGAGCAGTTCTTC